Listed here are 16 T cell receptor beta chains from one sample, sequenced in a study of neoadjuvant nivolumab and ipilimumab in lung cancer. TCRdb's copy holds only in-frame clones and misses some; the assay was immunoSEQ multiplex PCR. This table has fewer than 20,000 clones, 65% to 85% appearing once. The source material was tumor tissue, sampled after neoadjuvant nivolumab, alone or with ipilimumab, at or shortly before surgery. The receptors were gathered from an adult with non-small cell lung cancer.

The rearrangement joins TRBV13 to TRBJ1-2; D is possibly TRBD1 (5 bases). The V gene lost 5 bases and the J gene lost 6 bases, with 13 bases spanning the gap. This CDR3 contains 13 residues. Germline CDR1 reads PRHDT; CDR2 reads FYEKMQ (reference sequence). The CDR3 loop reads CASSPRTGDGYTF. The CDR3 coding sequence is TGTGCCAGCAGCCCACGGACGGGGGATGGCTACACCTTC.

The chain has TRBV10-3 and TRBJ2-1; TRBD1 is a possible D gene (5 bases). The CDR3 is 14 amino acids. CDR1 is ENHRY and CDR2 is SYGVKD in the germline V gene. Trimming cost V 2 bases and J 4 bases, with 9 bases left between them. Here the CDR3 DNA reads TGTGCCATCAGTGAGGGGGCCTCATACAATGAGCAGTTCTTC. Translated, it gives CAISEGASYNEQFF.

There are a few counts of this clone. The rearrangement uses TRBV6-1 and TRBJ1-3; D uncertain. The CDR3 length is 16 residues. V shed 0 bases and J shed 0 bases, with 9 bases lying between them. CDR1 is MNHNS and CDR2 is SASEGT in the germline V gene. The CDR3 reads CASSEAWESSGNTIYF. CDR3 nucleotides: TGTGCCAGCAGTGAAGCGTGGGAGAGCTCTGGAAACACCATATATTTT.

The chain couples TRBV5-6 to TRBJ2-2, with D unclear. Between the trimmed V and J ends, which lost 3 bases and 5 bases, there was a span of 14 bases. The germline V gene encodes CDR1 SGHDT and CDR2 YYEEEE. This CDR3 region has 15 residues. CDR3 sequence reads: CASSSFGSSTGELFF. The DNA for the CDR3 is TGTGCCAGCAGCTCCTTCGGCAGCTCGACCGGGGAGCTGTTTTTT.

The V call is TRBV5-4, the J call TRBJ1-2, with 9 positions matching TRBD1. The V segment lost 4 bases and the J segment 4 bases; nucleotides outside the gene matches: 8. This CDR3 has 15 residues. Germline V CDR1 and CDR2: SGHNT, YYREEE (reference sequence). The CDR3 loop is CASSPGQGVGYGYTF. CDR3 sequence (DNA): TGTGCCAGCAGCCCGGGACAGGGAGTTGGCTATGGCTACACCTTC.

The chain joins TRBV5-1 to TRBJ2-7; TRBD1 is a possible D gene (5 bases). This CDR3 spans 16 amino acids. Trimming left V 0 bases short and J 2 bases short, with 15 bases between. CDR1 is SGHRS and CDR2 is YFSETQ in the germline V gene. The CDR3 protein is CASSLAPSAGPYEQYF. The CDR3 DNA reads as TGCGCCAGCAGCTTGGCCCCCTCCGCAGGGCCCTACGAGCAGTACTTC.

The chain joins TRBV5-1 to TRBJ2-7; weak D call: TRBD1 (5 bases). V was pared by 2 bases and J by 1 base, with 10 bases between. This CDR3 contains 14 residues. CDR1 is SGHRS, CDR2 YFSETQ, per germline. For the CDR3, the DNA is TGCGCCAGCAGCTTCGGCAGGGTATCCTACGAGCAGTACTTC. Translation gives CASSFGRVSYEQYF.

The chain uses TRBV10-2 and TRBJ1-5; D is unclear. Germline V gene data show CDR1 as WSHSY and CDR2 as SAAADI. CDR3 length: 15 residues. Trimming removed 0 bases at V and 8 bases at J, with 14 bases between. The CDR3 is CASSESWVGPEPQHF. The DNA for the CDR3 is TGCGCCAGCAGTGAGTCGTGGGTAGGGCCGGAGCCCCAGCATTTT.

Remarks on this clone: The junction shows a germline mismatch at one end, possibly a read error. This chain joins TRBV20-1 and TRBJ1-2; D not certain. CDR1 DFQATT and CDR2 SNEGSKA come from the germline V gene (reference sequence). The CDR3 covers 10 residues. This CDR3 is CSASDLIRTF. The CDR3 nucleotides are TGCAGTGCTAGCGATCTCATAAGAACATTC.

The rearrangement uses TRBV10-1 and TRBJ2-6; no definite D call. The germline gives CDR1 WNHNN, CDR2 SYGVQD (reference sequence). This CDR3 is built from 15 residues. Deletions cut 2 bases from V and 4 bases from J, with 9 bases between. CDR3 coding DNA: TGCGCCAGCAGTGAGGGGTATTCAGGGGCCAACGTCCTGACTTTC. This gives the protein CASSEGYSGANVLTF.

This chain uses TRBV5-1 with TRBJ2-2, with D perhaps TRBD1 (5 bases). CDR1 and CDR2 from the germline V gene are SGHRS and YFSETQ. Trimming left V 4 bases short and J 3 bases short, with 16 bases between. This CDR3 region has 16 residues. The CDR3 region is CASSPGRSGYTGELFF. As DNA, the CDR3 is TGCGCCAGCAGCCCAGGGCGGAGTGGTTACACCGGGGAGCTGTTTTTT.

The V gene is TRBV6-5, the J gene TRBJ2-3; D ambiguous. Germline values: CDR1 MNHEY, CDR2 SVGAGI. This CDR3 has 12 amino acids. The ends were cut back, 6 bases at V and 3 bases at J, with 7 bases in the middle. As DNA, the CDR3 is TGTGCCAGCAGGGATGTAACAGATACGCAGTATTTT. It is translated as CASRDVTDTQYF.

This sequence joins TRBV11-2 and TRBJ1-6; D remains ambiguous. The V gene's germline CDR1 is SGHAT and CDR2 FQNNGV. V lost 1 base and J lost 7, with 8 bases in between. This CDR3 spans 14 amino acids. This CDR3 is CASSLVQRNSPLHF. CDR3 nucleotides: TGTGCCAGCAGCTTAGTCCAGAGAAATTCACCCCTCCACTTT.

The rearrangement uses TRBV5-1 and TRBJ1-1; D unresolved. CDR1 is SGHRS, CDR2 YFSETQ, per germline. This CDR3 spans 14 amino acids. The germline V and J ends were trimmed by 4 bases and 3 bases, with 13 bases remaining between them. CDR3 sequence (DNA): TGCGCCAGCAGCCCCAACGCGGGAGACACTGAAGCTTTCTTT. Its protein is CASSPNAGDTEAFF.

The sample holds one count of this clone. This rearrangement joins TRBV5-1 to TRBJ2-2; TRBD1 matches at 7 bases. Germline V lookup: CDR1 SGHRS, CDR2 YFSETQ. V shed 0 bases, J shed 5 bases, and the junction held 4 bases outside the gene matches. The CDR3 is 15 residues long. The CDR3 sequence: CASSLAGTETGELFF. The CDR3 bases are TGCGCCAGCAGCTTGGCCGGGACAGAGACCGGGGAGCTGTTTTTT. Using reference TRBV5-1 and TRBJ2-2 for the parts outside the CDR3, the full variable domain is KAGVTQTPRYLIKTRGQQVTLSCSPISGHRSVSWYQQTPGQGLQFLFEYFSETQRNKGNFPGRFSGRQFSNSRSEMNVSTLELGDSALYLCASSLAGTETGELFFGEGSRLTVL.

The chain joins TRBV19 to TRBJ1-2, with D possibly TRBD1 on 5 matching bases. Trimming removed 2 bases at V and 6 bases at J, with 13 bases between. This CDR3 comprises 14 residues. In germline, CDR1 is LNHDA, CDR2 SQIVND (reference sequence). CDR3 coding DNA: TGTGCCAGTAGTATAACGGCGCAGGGCCATGGCTACACCTTC. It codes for CASSITAQGHGYTF.